This TCR beta chain stems from a study of cytomegalovirus exposure and HLA in healthy donors (dated 2017 in TCRdb). Regarding the study in general: According to an earlier analysis of around 600 of the donors, about 179 million T cells yielded some 120 million unique TCR beta sequences and 276 Gb of sequence data. An early release that covered several hundred HLA-typed donors contained about 300 gigabases of sequencing data and approximately 85 million unique TCR sequences. Among the roughly 390 genotyped donors, under 90% belonged to the genetic ancestry cluster associated with self-reported Caucasian donors. The aim of the study was to test whether cataloging public T cell receptors could identify signatures of past pathogen exposure. Using immunosequencing, the study profiled T cell repertoires from around 680 subjects and related those repertoires to cytomegalovirus serostatus. In addition to the first cohort of roughly 670 subjects, a separate validation cohort of 120 different subjects was used. High-throughput TCR immunosequencing, statistical association of individual TCRs with disease status, and machine learning were combined to predict cytomegalovirus infection status. In a later analysis, previously published TCR beta repertoires from 670 or so donors were re-analyzed and high-resolution HLA genotyping was added so that TCR occurrence patterns could be studied. The later analysis used no new phenotypic data to find candidate immune exposures, relying instead on TCR beta sequences and their occurrence across donors. To decide whether each TCR beta V gene segment behaved as functional or pseudogenic, an earlier analysis of 587 of the donors relied on high-throughput TCR beta sequencing. Donor age, sex, ethnicity and CMV serostatus were compiled together with the repertoire data. A later genetic analysis took genome-wide SNP genotypes for about 55% of the 666 donors and used that subset as a discovery cohort. All discovery cohort repertoires had been generated using a single sequencing platform. HLA typing included class I and class II loci at four-digit resolution. Typing coverage differed by locus: A, B, C, DRB1 and DQB1 were typed in roughly 620-630 donors, DQA1 in about 500, DPA1 in 600 to 610, and DPB1 in just under 480. About five DR-DQ haplotypes were handled as single units for association and clustering, since linkage in the cohort was strong. Across 398 genotyped donors of the cohort, an average of approximately 240,000 unique TCR beta nucleotide sequences per donor were sequenced, and 15% to 20% of those sequences were non-productive. Overall study outcomes, separate from this receptor: Cytomegalovirus status was reported to be diagnosed by the classifier with high specificity and sensitivity in both the original and validation cohorts. The earlier analysis of 587 of the donors excluded roughly 17 rarely observed V segments, including chromosome 9 orphons, because counts were too low. Three of the identified cytomegalovirus-associated TCR beta chains were confirmed in vitro to be specific for cytomegalovirus antigens. In a later analysis, HLA-associated TCR beta chains were found to be more clonally expanded and to have lower generation probabilities than equally common non-associated chains. A later analysis found that most CMV-associated TCR beta chains appeared HLA-restricted, with HLA associations seemingly driven largely by CMV exposure. Because some donors lacked HLA typing at each locus, the association tests relied only on the typed subset. The 87-base-pair reads could not distinguish some IMGT-functional V segments, including TRBV6-2 and TRBV6-3, so those segments were excluded. The cohort was sequenced for TCR beta chains only, and without alpha or paired-chain data the features that could be detected were limited. Strong co-occurrence of HLA alleles, especially DR and DQ, made assigning TCR associations to individual alleles difficult. A later genetic analysis reported fewer N-insertions in productive TCRs among donors in an Asian-associated ancestry cluster than the roughly 640-donor mean. An association between a missense DCLRE1C variant and V-gene and J-gene trimming of TCR beta chains was found in a later genetic analysis and replicated in an independent cohort. A further reported finding was that TCR beta sequences accurately predicted the HLA-A and HLA-B alleles for most subjects in the first cohort. In an earlier analysis of 587 of the donors, most TCR beta V segments were observed in productive rearrangements about 90% or about 30% of the time, broadly matching IMGT annotations. A later analysis associated about 17,000 TCR beta sequences with specific HLA alleles at a false discovery rate of 0.05. The study listed around 160 TCR beta chains as associated with cytomegalovirus. The only immune exposure information available for the cohort was CMV serostatus. A later analysis found that TCR association rates varied across HLA loci, with DRB1 alleles showing the most associated TCRs and HLA-C alleles the fewest. According to the authors, the approach could potentially be generalized to other disease states and immunological phenotypes. Sequencing depth was assumed to be roughly uniform across donors in the presence/absence analyses, though that assumption may not hold. A cluster of highly shared sequence variants was judged likely to represent a technical artifact of the sequencing pipeline. Correlated functional status among segregating V segments might reflect linkage disequilibrium, but an unknown experimental factor could not be ruled out. Several of the top co-occurrence clusters appeared to be linked to parvovirus B19, influenza, CMV and Epstein-Barr virus, according to a later analysis. Most TCR sequences were observed very rarely across donors, whereas some public TCRs were present in many individuals.

Per the germline V gene, SGHTA is the CDR1 and FQGNSA is the CDR2. Cut back by 5 bases and 5 bases, the V and J ends lie 12 bases apart. The cysteine opens and the phenylalanine closes a CDR3 of 14 amino acids. Solely the CDR3 DNA is kept, with 42 bases framed from the first base. Regarding this clone: Its binding antigen is unknown. No base quality values were provided; no much bigger clone lies one nucleotide off.

Receptor libraries were prepared by the immunoSEQ multiplex PCR assay. The multiplex PCR relied on a mix of 60 forward primers for TCR Vbeta segments and 13 reverse primers for TCR Jbeta segments. The CDR3 region of rearranged TCR beta genes was amplified from genomic DNA by a multiplex PCR assay. Amplified TCR beta libraries were sequenced as 87-base-pair reads on the Illumina HiSeq System. The original methods were these. A later analysis tallied approximately 87 million unique TCR beta chains across the 700 or so repertoires, and around 10 million of those chains were shared by two or more donors. Raw reads were error-corrected and collapsed into unique sequences by a nearest-neighbor algorithm in which closely related sequences were merged to remove PCR and sequencing errors. CDR3 sequences were aligned to IMGT reference sequences to assign V, D and J gene segments. For a sequence to be retained, a match of at least six nucleotides to both a V gene segment and a J gene segment was required. A rearrangement counted as productive if the CDR3 had no stop codons and remained in frame with V and J, and every other rearrangement counted as non-productive. Following IMGT convention, CDR3 was defined as the stretch from the second conserved V-encoded cysteine up to the conserved J-encoded phenylalanine. The earlier analysis of a few hundred of the donors excluded any sequence lacking an unambiguous match to a single V gene segment. In an earlier analysis of a few hundred of the donors, V segments were called functional above 56.7% productive rearrangements and were called segregating when the between-donor standard deviation exceeded 5%. A statistical classification framework was developed to diagnose cytomegalovirus status using the catalog of TCR beta chain sequences. In a later analysis, TCR nucleotide sequences were compared against IMGT/GENE-DB human TR gene sequences so that V and J genes could be assigned. The TCRdist pipeline was used in a later analysis to assign CDR3 sequences and most-parsimonious VDJ recombination scenarios. In a later analysis, each TCR beta chain was defined by its CDR3 amino acid sequence together with its V-gene family, and reads without a unique V-gene family were excluded. To address suspected cross-contamination and a sequencing artifact, a later analysis removed over 500 highly shared, low-generation-probability nucleotide sequences. In a later analysis, a clonal expansion index was calculated for each public chain from normalized within-repertoire ranks of inferred template counts. In a later analysis, generation probabilities were computed with a VDJ recombination model fitted to out-of-frame rearrangements, and the resulting probabilities were checked against IGoR. A later analysis scored TCR-TCR, TCR-HLA and TCR-CMV co-occurrence with hypergeometric tests, applying a repertoire-size bias correction to TCR pairs. False discovery rates were estimated in a later analysis by permuting HLA or CMV assignments 20 times. In a later analysis, co-occurring TCRs were grouped using DBSCAN, with TCRdist sequence similarity added in when clustering inside HLA-allele-positive subsets. Repertoires with fewer than 30,000 or more than 120,000 public chains, plus five repertoires with anomalous nucleotide sharing, were excluded from co-occurrence clustering. Entries here come from immuneACCESS through TCRdb and include only in-frame sequences with V and J called. Some clones fail to appear in such tables; in the studies checked, an unresolved V gene covers under half of the shortfall, and the cause of the remainder is unknown. That table supplies the V and J calls and clone size; D and trimming were determined from the DNA. The sample data list roughly 200,000 clones, and approximately 85% of these were observed just once. The leading ten clones occupy approximately 2.2% of the sample.

In total, fewer than 750 healthy bone marrow donors made up the cohort. At the time of sampling, every cohort member was nominally healthy, though immune exposures that went unrecorded were likely present. The donor was CMV seronegative and was included in the group of hundreds of seronegative cohort members. Every donor gave a peripheral blood sample, and the peripheral blood mononuclear cells from that sample were used for TCR beta sequencing. The Qiagen DNeasy Blood Extraction Kit was used to extract genomic DNA from the blood cell samples. This TCR was sampled from a woman in her fifties or sixties in good health and CMV-seronegative. Sequenced input: PBMCs. This receptor chain uses TRBV7-2 and TRBJ1-4; TRBD1 might be the D gene, on 5 matching bases. The DNA sequence follows: TGTGCCAGCAGCAGGTCCGGGGGGAATGAAAAACTGTTTTTT. It encodes CASSRSGGNEKLFF.